One TCR beta chain is described in this entry. CDR3 length: 17 amino acids. Germline V lookup: CDR1 MNHEY, CDR2 SVGAGI. The template-switching step introduced UMIs that carried a 6-nucleotide sample barcode. TCRdb re-called the 5' RACE reads and catalogs CDR3 proteins one per entry, DNA excluded. The sample includes fewer than 400,000 distinct CDR3 sequences. Researchers collected 2 to 2.5 ml of blood per donor. The authors isolated total RNA from whole blood without sorting T cells. This sample was taken from a study of monozygotic twins with inflammatory bowel disease. The sample consisted of blood. This chain joins TRBV6-5 and TRBJ2-3; TCRdb designates TRBD2, a call that cannot be tested without DNA. The TCR was taken from a human donor with ulcerative colitis or Crohn's disease, or a healthy co-twin of an affected twin (not recorded which). The CDR3 is CASSYSIPGSLTDTQYF.